A single sample gave rise to the 28 T cell receptor beta chains below, sequenced in a study of OX40 agonist ivuxolimab in advanced cancers. Method: immunoSEQ multiplex PCR; TCRdb's copy keeps in-frame clones and lacks some. The sample lists about 77,000 clones, about 90% occurring once. Sequencing was performed on CD4+ or CD8+ T cells sorted from blood, taken in a trial of the OX40 agonist ivuxolimab. The source is an adult with an advanced solid tumor such as melanoma, head and neck, liver or kidney cancer.

This clone showed up just once. The genes are TRBV5-1 and TRBJ1-2; 7 positions match TRBD1. The CDR3 consists of 14 residues. The V segment lost 0 bases and the J segment 7 bases; nucleotides outside the gene matches: 6. CDR1 is SGHRS and CDR2 is YFSETQ in the germline V gene. CDR3 sequence (DNA): TGCGCCAGCAGCTTGGATTACAGGGGTCTTGGCTACACCTTC. This gives the protein CASSLDYRGLGYTF.

V gene TRBV28 combines with J gene TRBJ1-6, with D perhaps TRBD1 (5 bases). This CDR3 spans 14 amino acids. The V end was cut by 11 bases, the J end by 9 bases, with 20 bases between. The V gene's germline CDR1 is MDHEN and CDR2 SYDVKM. CDR3 coding DNA: TGTGCCGGGTCCCCCCAGGGCAGAGGTTCACCCCTCCACTTT. Its protein is CAGSPQGRGSPLHF.

The genes are TRBV6-6 and TRBJ2-5; D assignment may be TRBD1 or TRBD2 (6 bases each). Germline V gene lookup returns CDR1 MNHNY and CDR2 SVGAGI (reference sequence). The CDR3 has 15 residues. Trimming took off 7 bases at V and 5 bases at J, with 20 bases between the two ends. Written as DNA, the CDR3 is TGTGCCAGCAATAGAGAGGGGGGTAGAATGGAGACCCAGTACTTC. Translated: CASNREGGRMETQYF.

In its sample, this clone was seen once. The gene calls are TRBV5-1 and TRBJ2-5, with 15 bases aligning to TRBD2. CDR3 size: 16 residues. V lost 3 bases, J lost 4 bases, and 4 bases stayed unmatched. Germline V lookup: CDR1 SGHRS, CDR2 YFSETQ. For the CDR3, the DNA is TGCGCCAGCAGCTCGGGACTAGCGGGGGGCGGAGAGACCCAGTACTTC. Its translation: CASSSGLAGGGETQYF.

The rearrangement uses TRBV6-6 and TRBJ2-1, with D perhaps assigned TRBD1 or TRBD2 (5 bases each). Deletions cut 8 bases from V and 1 base from J, with 15 bases between. Germline CDR1 MNHNY, CDR2 SVGAGI (reference sequence). The CDR3 runs to 15 residues. The CDR3 nucleotides are TGTGCCAGCGGGGGTGGGTGGGGATCCTACAATGAGCAGTTCTTC. Translating gives CASGGGWGSYNEQFF.

The V gene is TRBV4-2, the J gene TRBJ2-2; D may be TRBD2 (5 bases). V was cut by 4 bases and J by 6 bases, with 9 bases left in between. In germline, CDR1 is LGHNA, CDR2 YNFKEQ. The CDR3 covers 13 residues. CDR3 sequence reads: CASSPTRAGELFF. The DNA of the CDR3 is TGTGCCAGCAGCCCAACTAGGGCCGGGGAGCTGTTTTTT.

This chain joins TRBV11-2 and TRBJ2-5; 7 bases fit TRBD1. Per the germline V gene, CDR1 is SGHAT and CDR2 is FQNNGV. With 2 bases clipped from V and 5 bases from J, the junction kept 8 bases outside the gene matches. This CDR3 spans 15 amino acids. For the CDR3, the DNA is TGTGCCAGCAGCTTAATAAGGGGGCGAGGGGAGACCCAGTACTTC. This encodes CASSLIRGRGETQYF.

This clone was seen more than once but under ten times. This chain connects TRBV28 to TRBJ2-3, with TRBD2 matching 7 bases. The CDR3 loop spans 15 amino acids. In germline, CDR1 is MDHEN, CDR2 SYDVKM. J lost 6 bases, V lost 5 bases, and 11 bases had no gene match. CDR3 nucleotide sequence: TGTGCCAGCAGTCCCTCCCGGGGGAGGGAGGATACGCAGTATTTT. Protein sequence: CASSPSRGREDTQYF.

This chain links TRBV14 with TRBJ2-5; the D is unclear. The CDR3 is 13 residues long. Germline V lookup: CDR1 SGHDN, CDR2 FVKESK. Trimming took off 2 bases at V and 1 base at J, with 5 bases between the two ends. The CDR3 DNA follows: TGTGCCAGCAGCCAAAACAGCCAAGAGACCCAGTACTTC. This translates into CASSQNSQETQYF.

The chain carries TRBV21-1 and TRBJ2-1. TRBV21-1 represents a pseudogene. The CDR3 totals 14 residues. This chain's CDR3 is CASSRRRSYNEQFF. The CDR3 bases are TGTGCCAGCAGCAGACGGCGATCCTACAATGAGCAGTTCTTC.

The chain links TRBV6-6 to TRBJ1-4, with D uncertain. The V and J ends lost 6 bases and 0 bases respectively, with 8 bases between them. CDR1 is MNHNY and CDR2 is SVGAGI in the germline V gene (reference sequence). The CDR3 runs to 14 residues. CDR3 loop: CASSPPPTNEKLFF. The CDR3 DNA follows: TGTGCCAGCAGCCCCCCTCCAACTAATGAAAAACTGTTTTTT.

The CDR3 here is CASSRTGRAYEQYF. In DNA, the CDR3 is TGTGCCAGCAGCCGGACAGGGAGGGCCTACGAGCAGTACTTC. The chain uses TRBV5-6 and TRBJ2-7; TRBD1 is a possible D gene (8 bases). From germline, CDR1 is SGHDT and CDR2 YYEEEE. Trimming pared 4 bases from V and 2 bases from J, leaving 13 bases between. There are 14 residues in the CDR3.

This clone was counted only a few times. V is TRBV6-6 and J is TRBJ2-3, with no clear D. CDR1 and CDR2 from the germline V gene are MNHNY and SVGAGI (reference sequence). The CDR3 is 11 amino acids. V was pared by 6 bases and J by 6 bases, with 7 bases between. DNA of the CDR3: TGTGCCAGCAGGGGGTACGATACGCAGTATTTT. As protein: CASRGYDTQYF.

The gene calls are TRBV28 and TRBJ1-4, with D tentatively TRBD1 (5 bases). The V gene lost 5 bases and the J gene lost 10 bases, with 14 bases spanning the gap. Germline lookup yields CDR1 MDHEN and CDR2 SYDVKM. This CDR3 spans 13 amino acids. The CDR3 is CASSTRRGGKLFF. In DNA form, the CDR3 reads TGTGCCAGCAGTACCCGGCGGGGGGGAAAACTGTTTTTT.

This clone was observed a handful of times. CDR3 residues: CASSIETGGGYTF. CDR3 sequence (DNA): TGTGCCAGTAGTATAGAAACAGGCGGTGGCTACACCTTC. V and J are TRBV19 and TRBJ1-2; TRBD1 is a possible D gene (5 bases). V shed 0 bases and J shed 7 bases, with 9 bases lying between them. The CDR3 contains 13 residues. Germline lookup yields CDR1 LNHDA and CDR2 SQIVND (reference sequence).

CDR3 protein: CAISPHVNGELFF. CDR3 DNA sequence: TGTGCCATCAGCCCCCATGTAAACGGGGAGCTGTTTTTT. The genes are TRBV10-3 and TRBJ2-2; D gene uncertain. Looked up from germline, CDR1 is ENHRY and CDR2 is SYGVKD. Trimming removed 6 bases at V and 7 bases at J, with 12 bases between. This CDR3 contains 13 residues.

The chain uses TRBV5-1 and TRBJ1-1; D might be TRBD1 (5 bases). CDR3 size: 14 residues. Trimming took off 3 bases at V and 3 bases at J, with 12 bases between the two ends. Germline loops: CDR1 SGHRS, CDR2 YFSETQ. The DNA for the CDR3 is TGCGCCAGCAGCTCGGGACTTGCCCACACTGAAGCTTTCTTT. The encoded protein is CASSSGLAHTEAFF.

The V and J genes are TRBV27 and TRBJ1-1; no firm D call. The CDR3 has 16 residues. V lost 5 bases and J lost 1, with 17 bases in between. Looked up from germline, CDR1 is MNHEY and CDR2 is SMNVEV (reference sequence). The CDR3 nucleotides are TGTGCCAGCAGTACCCGGATAGGAACGGCGAACACTGAAGCTTTCTTT. This gives the protein CASSTRIGTANTEAFF.

The chain employs TRBV7-9 and TRBJ1-1, with no clear D. V was cut by 2 bases and J by 7 bases, with 5 bases left in between. Germline V gene data show CDR1 as SEHNR and CDR2 as FQNEAQ (reference sequence). This CDR3 has 11 residues. The CDR3 here is CASSLWSEAFF. The CDR3 nucleotides read TGTGCCAGCAGCTTATGGAGTGAAGCTTTCTTT.

This clone showed up just a few times. The gene calls are TRBV4-1 and TRBJ2-7; D might be TRBD2 (5 bases). The V gene's germline CDR1 is MGHRA and CDR2 YSYEKL. The CDR3 consists of 14 residues. Trimming pared 4 bases from V and 2 bases from J, leaving 12 bases between. The CDR3, as DNA: TGCGCCAGCAGCCGAGGGTCGCTTACCTACGAGCAGTACTTC. Its translation: CASSRGSLTYEQYF.

The chain joins TRBV5-4 to TRBJ2-7, with 11 bases that match TRBD1. Germline CDR1 and CDR2: SGHNT and YYREEE (reference sequence). The V segment lost 4 bases and the J segment 5 bases; nucleotides outside the gene matches: 8. This CDR3 has 15 amino acids. CDR3 in amino acids: CASSPTGTGGNEQYF. The CDR3 DNA sequence: TGTGCCAGCAGCCCGACCGGGACAGGGGGGAACGAGCAGTACTTC. Variable domain in full (rest from reference TRBV5-4 and TRBJ2-7): ETGVTQSPTHLIKTRGQQVTLRCSSQSGHNTVSWYQQALGQGPQFIFQYYREEENGRGNFPPRFSGLQFPNYSSELNVNALELDDSALYLCASSPTGTGGNEQYFGPGTRLTVT.

This sequence joins TRBV6-4 and TRBJ2-3; TRBD2 agrees at 8 bases. J gave up 1 base and V 4 bases, and 7 bases lay outside the gene matches. In germline, CDR1 is MRHNA, CDR2 SNTAGT. There are 16 residues in the CDR3. As DNA, the CDR3 is TGTGCCAGCAGTGCTCACGGGGGGGCGGGCACAGATACGCAGTATTTT. This codes for CASSAHGGAGTDTQYF.

The rearrangement joins TRBV11-3 to TRBJ2-7, with 7 bases identical to TRBD1. CDR1 is SGHNT, CDR2 YENEEA, per germline. The CDR3 spans 15 residues. J lost 2 bases, V lost 2 bases, and 6 bases had no gene match. The CDR3 DNA reads as TGTGCCAGCAGCTTAATGGGCAGGGGGACCTACGAGCAGTACTTC. Residues: CASSLMGRGTYEQYF. The full variable domain, completed using reference TRBV11-3 and TRBJ2-7, is EAGVVQSPRYKIIEKKQPVAFWCNPISGHNTLYWYLQNLGQGPELLIRYENEEAVDDSQLPKDRFSAERLKGVDSTLKIQPAELGDSAVYLCASSLMGRGTYEQYFGPGTRLTVT.

This chain links TRBV4-1 with TRBJ1-1, with D possibly being TRBD1 (5 bases). The CDR3 is 15 amino acids. The germline V and J ends were trimmed by 1 base and 0 bases, with 9 bases remaining between them. CDR1 and CDR2 from the germline V gene are MGHRA and YSYEKL. The CDR3 DNA sequence: TGCGCCAGCAGCCAAGGGTGGGGGATGAACACTGAAGCTTTCTTT. As protein: CASSQGWGMNTEAFF.

This clone was counted a single time. V usage is TRBV6-1 and J usage is TRBJ2-1; TRBD2 might be the D (6 bases). In germline, CDR1 is MNHNS, CDR2 SASEGT. There are 16 residues in the CDR3. V lost 3 bases to trimming and J lost 4 bases, with 16 bases between them. In DNA, the CDR3 is TGTGCCAGCAGTGACCTTAGTGGGGGGAAATACAATGAGCAGTTCTTC. Protein sequence: CASSDLSGGKYNEQFF.

The CDR3, as DNA: TGTGCCAGCAGTGTCACGGGGGGGAACGAGCAGTACTTC. This translates into CASSVTGGNEQYF. J is TRBJ2-7 and V is TRBV2; 8 nucleotides match TRBD2. V was pared by 4 bases and J by 5 bases, with 4 bases of the junction left unmatched. The CDR3 runs to 13 residues. Per germline, CDR1 SNHLY and CDR2 FYNNEI.

V gene TRBV5-4 combines with J gene TRBJ2-1; D remains unclear. V was pared by 4 bases and J by 1 base, with 12 bases between. The germline V gene has CDR1 SGHNT and CDR2 YYREEE (reference sequence). The CDR3 has 15 amino acids. The DNA of the CDR3 is TGTGCCAGCAGCGTCCGGGCCGGATCCTACAATGAGCAGTTCTTC. Amino acid sequence: CASSVRAGSYNEQFF.

The V call is TRBV5-4, the J call TRBJ2-2, with TRBD1 as a possible D gene (5 bases). The CDR3 length is 14 residues. From germline, CDR1 is SGHNT and CDR2 YYREEE (reference sequence). The germline V and J ends were trimmed by 7 bases and 5 bases, with 15 bases remaining between them. The CDR3 coding sequence is TGTGCCAGCGGTCAGGGTTTTCGGACCGGGGAGCTGTTTTTT. Protein: CASGQGFRTGELFF. The full variable domain, rest sourced from reference TRBV5-4 and TRBJ2-2, is ETGVTQSPTHLIKTRGQQVTLRCSSQSGHNTVSWYQQALGQGPQFIFQYYREEENGRGNFPPRFSGLQFPNYSSELNVNALELDDSALYLCASGQGFRTGELFFGEGSRLTVL.